Sequencing of this T cell receptor (beta chain) was carried out in a study of control samples from healthy donors and cancer patients. The germline V gene has CDR1 SNHLY and CDR2 FYNNEI. This CDR3 has 17 residues. Trimming stripped 4 bases from V and 2 bases from J, with 18 bases between. Sequencing was performed with immunoSEQ multiplex PCR; in TCRdb, only in-frame clones are kept and a portion is missing. The data contain some 150,000 clones, approximately 93% of them singletons. This clonotype was obtained from a man aged 50 or older in good health. This rearrangement joins TRBV2 to TRBJ2-4; weak D call: TRBD1 (7 bases). Specimen: blood. The CDR3 is CASSGDGGGASKNIQYF. CDR3 DNA: TGTGCCAGCAGTGGAGACGGAGGGGGCGCGTCCAAAAACATTCAGTACTTC.